These 14 T cell receptor beta chains were sequenced from one sample in a study of cytomegalovirus exposure and HLA in healthy donors. A multiplex PCR was run with 60 Vbeta primers and 13 Jbeta primers. Sequencing was performed with immunoSEQ multiplex PCR; in TCRdb, only in-frame clones are kept and a portion is missing. The table has 95,000 to 150,000 clones, around 82% seen once. Sample: PBMCs. These receptors came from a man in his forties or fifties in good health and CMV-seronegative.

V and J are TRBV5-6 and TRBJ2-1; 7 positions match TRBD1. The V and J ends lost 4 bases and 1 base, in that order; junction bases with no gene match: 8. This CDR3 is built from 16 residues. The V gene's germline CDR1 is SGHDT and CDR2 YYEEEE. This CDR3 reads CASSRDRYSSYNEQFF. The CDR3 coding sequence is TGTGCCAGCAGCAGGGACAGATATTCTTCCTACAATGAGCAGTTCTTC. The complete variable domain, with remaining parts taken from reference TRBV5-6 and TRBJ2-1, reads DAGVTQSPTHLIKTRGQQVTLRCSPKSGHDTVSWYQQALGQGPQFIFQYYEEEERQRGNFPDRFSGHQFPNYSSELNVNALLLGDSALYLCASSRDRYSSYNEQFFGPGTRLTVL.

V and J are TRBV12-5 and TRBJ2-1; TRBD2 matches 13 bases. This CDR3 is built from 16 residues. The V and J ends lost 0 bases and 9 bases, in that order; junction bases with no gene match: 5. Germline values: CDR1 LGHNT, CDR2 FRNRAP. CDR3 DNA sequence: TGTGCTAGTGGTTTGGTACTAGCGGGGGGGCCGGTTGAGCAGTTCTTC. Protein: CASGLVLAGGPVEQFF.

The genes are TRBV4-1 and TRBJ2-2, with D tentatively TRBD2 (6 bases). The CDR3 covers 13 residues. Germline-derived CDR1 and CDR2 are MGHRA and YSYEKL. V was cut by 4 bases and J by 5 bases, with 8 bases left in between. DNA for the CDR3: TGCGCCAGCAGCCTCAGCGGGACCGGGGAGCTGTTTTTT. Amino acids: CASSLSGTGELFF.

The chain recombines TRBV5-1 with TRBJ1-5; D is unclear. Looked up from germline, CDR1 is SGHRS and CDR2 is YFSETQ. Between the trimmed V and J ends, which lost 0 bases and 3 bases, there was a span of 16 bases. The CDR3 is 17 amino acids. The CDR3 is CASSLEGGMVDNQPQHF. The CDR3 nucleotides read TGCGCCAGCAGCTTGGAGGGAGGGATGGTCGACAATCAGCCCCAGCATTTT.

The chain recombines TRBV10-3 with TRBJ1-2; D is ambiguous. The V and J ends lost 3 bases and 6 bases respectively, with 8 bases between them. Germline V gene lookup returns CDR1 ENHRY and CDR2 SYGVKD. This CDR3 is 12 amino acids long. CDR3 DNA: TGTGCCATCAGTGACGGAGGTCATGGCTACACCTTC. Its translation is CAISDGGHGYTF.

This chain connects TRBV19 to TRBJ2-2; 8 bases map to TRBD1. CDR1 is LNHDA and CDR2 is SQIVND in the germline V gene (reference sequence). The ends lost 6 bases at V and 4 bases at J; junction bases unmatched: 4. The CDR3 is 14 residues long. The CDR3 DNA reads as TGTGCCAGTAGAAAGACAGGGGCCACCGGGGAGCTGTTTTTT. Its protein is CASRKTGATGELFF.

The rearrangement joins TRBV28 to TRBJ1-4, with D hard to call. The CDR3 contains 13 residues. Trimming left V 11 bases short and J 7 bases short, with 17 bases between. Germline V gene data show CDR1 as MDHEN and CDR2 as SYDVKM. The CDR3 region has the DNA TGTGCCGGTTCGTATGGAGGGAGTGAAAAACTGTTTTTT. Residues: CAGSYGGSEKLFF.

The chain carries TRBV4-2 and TRBJ2-1; 7 nucleotides line up with TRBD1. Germline CDR1 is LGHNA and CDR2 is YNFKEQ. With V trimmed by 3 bases and J by 6 bases, 11 bases remained unmatched. This CDR3 spans 16 amino acids. The CDR3 spells CASSQGLDRYLNEQFF. CDR3 sequence (DNA): TGTGCCAGCAGCCAGGGTCTGGACAGGTACCTCAATGAGCAGTTCTTC.

The rearrangement joins TRBV7-3 to TRBJ1-2, with a tentative D call TRBD1 (6 bases). CDR3 length: 14 amino acids. V lost 1 base to trimming and J lost 7 bases, with 13 bases between them. Germline CDR1 and CDR2: SGHTA and FQGTGA. The CDR3: CASSLIGGAAGYTF. The CDR3 DNA sequence: TGTGCCAGCAGCTTAATCGGGGGGGCTGCTGGCTACACCTTC. The whole variable domain, remainder taken from reference TRBV7-3 and TRBJ1-2, is GAGVSQTPSNKVTEKGKYVELRCDPISGHTALYWYRQSLGQGPEFLIYFQGTGAADDSGLPNDRFFAVRPEGSVSTLKIQRTERGDSAVYLCASSLIGGAAGYTFGSGTRLTVV.

The CDR3 loop reads CASSVTSRSQETQYF. The CDR3 DNA reads as TGTGCCAGCAGTGTGACTAGCAGGTCCCAAGAGACCCAGTACTTC. The rearrangement uses TRBV2 and TRBJ2-5, with 7 bases fitting TRBD2. There are 15 residues in the CDR3. V was clipped by 4 bases and J by 1 base; unmatched bases: 6. The germline CDR1 and CDR2 sequences are SNHLY and FYNNEI.

The chain employs TRBV9 and TRBJ1-1; 7 bases match TRBD1. Trimming took 0 bases from V and 4 from J; bases not matched to a gene: 6. Germline V lookup: CDR1 SGDLS, CDR2 YYNGEE. The length of the CDR3 is 15 residues. The CDR3 bases are TGTGCCAGCAGCGTAGCTACAGGGGTTGGCACTGAAGCTTTCTTT. This gives the protein CASSVATGVGTEAFF.

The gene calls are TRBV7-3 and TRBJ1-6; 7 positions agree with TRBD1. This CDR3 comprises 14 residues. The ends lost 5 bases at V and 9 bases at J; junction bases unmatched: 7. Germline CDR1 SGHTA, CDR2 FQGTGA. In DNA form, the CDR3 reads TGTGCCAGCAGCACTCACGACAGGGCTTCACCCCTCCACTTT. Translating gives CASSTHDRASPLHF. Supplemented by reference TRBV7-3 and TRBJ1-6, the full variable domain reads GAGVSQTPSNKVTEKGKYVELRCDPISGHTALYWYRQSLGQGPEFLIYFQGTGAADDSGLPNDRFFAVRPEGSVSTLKIQRTERGDSAVYLCASSTHDRASPLHFGNGTRLTVT.

The CDR3 spells CASSHLPGNEKLFF. CDR3 sequence (DNA): TGTGCCAGCAGCCATCTACCGGGGAATGAAAAACTGTTTTTT. The chain employs TRBV16 and TRBJ1-4; D uncertain. CDR1 and CDR2 from the germline V gene are KGHSY and FQNENV. Trimming took off 3 bases at V and 5 bases at J, with 10 bases between the two ends. This CDR3 has 14 amino acids. Together with reference TRBV16 and TRBJ1-4, the CDR3 gives the full variable domain: GEEVAQTPKHLVRGEGQKAKLYCAPIKGHSYVFWYQQVLKNEFKFLISFQNENVFDETGMPKERFSAKCLPNSPCSLEIQATKLEDSAVYFCASSHLPGNEKLFFGSGTQLSVL.

This rearrangement joins TRBV11-2 to TRBJ2-1; D not resolved. V was shortened by 0 bases and J by 0 bases, with 9 bases between the two germline ends. Germline assignment: CDR1 SGHAT and CDR2 FQNNGV. The CDR3 loop spans 16 amino acids. DNA for the CDR3: TGTGCCAGCAGCTTAGAGGGCGCGAGCTCCTACAATGAGCAGTTCTTC. Its protein product is CASSLEGASSYNEQFF.